The clone carrying this T cell receptor (beta chain) was counted at least ten times. This record belongs to a study of HIV-infected patients and healthy controls. The CDR3 has 13 amino acids. Germline V gene data show CDR1 as SNHLY and CDR2 as FYNNEI. The V and J ends lost 6 bases and 3 bases respectively, with 10 bases between them. TCRdb recomputed calls from the 5' RACE reads with MiXCR, one row per CDR3 protein. Altogether roughly 68,000 distinct CDR3 sequences are present, roughly a fifth being singletons, with the ten largest covering over 1.1%. The sequencing input was CD4+ T cells from blood. The rearrangement uses TRBV2 and TRBJ2-3; D is possibly TRBD2 (5 bases). This TCR was recovered from a human donor in good health. The DNA for the CDR3 is TGTGCCAGCAGACGGGGATGGACAGATACGCAGTATTTT. It yields the protein CASRRGWTDTQYF. Filled out from reference TRBV2 and TRBJ2-3, the complete variable domain reads EPEVTQTPSHQVTQMGQEVILRCVPISNHLYFYWYRQILGQKVEFLVSFYNNEISEKSEIFDDQFSVERPDGSNFTLKIRSTKLEDSAMYFCASRRGWTDTQYFGPGTRLTVL.